The 10 T cell receptor beta chains listed next were all sequenced from one sample in a study of Ad26.COV2.S vaccination and SARS-CoV-2 variants. TCRdb's copy holds only in-frame clones and misses some; the assay was immunoSEQ multiplex PCR. Of more than 300,000 clones listed, approximately 86% were seen once; the top ten hold roughly 2.1%. The treatment denotes: some 20 received Ad26.COV2.S at low or high dose, single or two shots; about 5 received placebo; per-sample allocation not given. Sample collection was performed on day 63 after the first vaccine or placebo injection. Sequenced here: peripheral blood, sampled in a trial of Ad26.COV2.S vaccine versus placebo. The receptors shown here come from a person aged 18 to 59 who received the Ad26.COV2.S COVID-19 vaccine or a placebo.

The rearrangement uses TRBV4-1 and TRBJ1-1, with 8 bases fitting TRBD1. From germline, CDR1 is MGHRA and CDR2 YSYEKL. The CDR3 is made up of 18 amino acids. V lost 0 bases to trimming and J lost 1 base; unmatched junction nucleotides: 10. CDR3 nucleotide sequence: TGCGCCAGCAGCCAAGATGGCGGTCGGGACAGGAGGAACACTGAAGCTTTCTTT. Translation gives CASSQDGGRDRRNTEAFF.

CDR3 bases: TGCGCCAGCAGCCAAGCACCGGGACAGGGAAGTAAGAACACCGGGGAGCTGTTTTTT. Translating gives CASSQAPGQGSKNTGELFF. V is TRBV4-1 and J is TRBJ2-2, with TRBD1 identical over 9 bases. Trimming cost V 1 base and J 1 base; bases outside gene matches: 10. The CDR3 totals 19 residues. CDR1 is MGHRA, CDR2 YSYEKL, per germline.

The rearrangement uses TRBV28 and TRBJ2-1; TRBD1 agrees at 8 bases. Germline V gene sequence: CDR1 MDHEN, CDR2 SYDVKM. J lost 7 bases, V lost 5 bases, and 13 bases had no gene match. This CDR3 is 16 amino acids long. This CDR3 is CASSQPSRGRSNEQFF. CDR3 nucleotides: TGTGCCAGCAGTCAACCCTCCAGGGGGCGGTCAAATGAGCAGTTCTTC.

This chain links TRBV7-8 with TRBJ2-5, with 15 bases fitting TRBD2. Germline V gene sequence: CDR1 SGHVS, CDR2 FQNEAQ. The V gene end was trimmed by 1 base and the J gene end by 2 bases; junction bases not matched to a gene: 14. The CDR3 has 21 amino acids. The CDR3 region is CASSLVMGTSGGSRQQETQYF. As DNA, the CDR3 is TGTGCCAGCAGCTTAGTTATGGGGACTAGCGGGGGGTCCCGACAACAAGAGACCCAGTACTTC.

The chain uses TRBV7-3 and TRBJ1-3; D remains unclear. This CDR3 has 14 amino acids. V was pared by 5 bases and J by 2 bases, with 10 bases between. Germline V gene lookup returns CDR1 SGHTA and CDR2 FQGTGA. This chain's CDR3 is CASSAEPAGNTIYF. CDR3 in DNA: TGTGCCAGCAGCGCAGAACCTGCTGGAAACACCATATATTTT.

The rearrangement links TRBV30 to TRBJ1-1, with D possibly being TRBD1 (6 bases). The CDR3 spans 13 residues. Germline V CDR1 and CDR2: GTSNPN, SVGIG (reference sequence). The V and J ends lost 8 bases and 1 base respectively, with 14 bases between them. In DNA, the CDR3 is TGTGCCGGCGACCGGACAGCGAACACTGAAGCTTTCTTT. Amino acids: CAGDRTANTEAFF.

The chain couples TRBV30 to TRBJ1-5; TRBD1 matches at 7 bases. Trimming removed 1 base from V and 7 bases from J; junction bases left unmatched: 10. The CDR3 has 15 amino acids. In germline, CDR1 is GTSNPN, CDR2 SVGIG (reference sequence). CDR3 nucleotide sequence: TGTGCCTGGAGTGACAGGGGCGCGTCAAGGCAGCCCCAGCATTTT. Translated: CAWSDRGASRQPQHF.

This chain links TRBV18 with TRBJ1-1; the D gene is possibly TRBD1 (6 bases). The V gene lost 0 bases and the J gene lost 3 bases, with 14 bases spanning the gap. In germline, CDR1 is KGHSH, CDR2 LQKENI. This CDR3 contains 16 residues. CDR3 nucleotide sequence: TGTGCCAGCTCACCACCAGGACAGTACCCTCACACTGAAGCTTTCTTT. It yields the protein CASSPPGQYPHTEAFF.

This chain links TRBV7-3 with TRBJ1-6; 9 bases are a match to TRBD1. This CDR3 has 15 amino acids. Trimming took 1 base from V and 10 from J; bases not matched to a gene: 5. Germline CDR1 SGHTA, CDR2 FQGTGA. CDR3: CASSLKGTGISPLHF. CDR3 in DNA: TGTGCCAGCAGCTTAAAGGGGACAGGGATCTCACCCCTCCACTTT. The whole variable domain, remainder taken from reference TRBV7-3 and TRBJ1-6, is GAGVSQTPSNKVTEKGKYVELRCDPISGHTALYWYRQSLGQGPEFLIYFQGTGAADDSGLPNDRFFAVRPEGSVSTLKIQRTERGDSAVYLCASSLKGTGISPLHFGNGTRLTVT.

The chain recombines TRBV29-1 with TRBJ2-2; TRBD1 or TRBD2 may be the D gene (6 bases each). This CDR3 spans 12 amino acids. V was pared by 8 bases and J by 10 bases, with 17 bases between. Per germline, CDR1 SQVTM and CDR2 ANQGSEA. The CDR3 DNA reads TGCAGCATTAGGGGGGAGAGGGCGGAGCTGTTTTTT. Translated, it gives CSIRGERAELFF.